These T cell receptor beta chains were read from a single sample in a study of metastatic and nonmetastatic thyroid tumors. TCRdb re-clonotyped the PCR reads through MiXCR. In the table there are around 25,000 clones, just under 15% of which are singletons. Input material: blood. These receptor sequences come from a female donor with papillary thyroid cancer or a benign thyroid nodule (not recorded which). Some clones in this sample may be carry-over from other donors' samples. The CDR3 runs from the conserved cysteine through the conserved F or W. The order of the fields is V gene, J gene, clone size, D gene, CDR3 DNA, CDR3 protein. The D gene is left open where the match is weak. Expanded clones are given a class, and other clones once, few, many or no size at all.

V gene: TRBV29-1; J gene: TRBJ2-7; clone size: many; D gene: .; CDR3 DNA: TGCAGCGTTGAAGATGCAGCGGGTAGTTACGAGCAGTACTTC; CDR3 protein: CSVEDAAGSYEQYF
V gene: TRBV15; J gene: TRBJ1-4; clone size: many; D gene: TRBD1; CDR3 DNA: TGTGCCACCAGCAGAGATCTAGGACAGGGGGATGAAAAACTGTTTTTT; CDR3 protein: CATSRDLGQGDEKLFF
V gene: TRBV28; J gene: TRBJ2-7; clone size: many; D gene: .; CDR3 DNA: TGTGCCAGCAGTCTGGCAGCCTACGAGCAGTACTTC; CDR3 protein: CASSLAAYEQYF
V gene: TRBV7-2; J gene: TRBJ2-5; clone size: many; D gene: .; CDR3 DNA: TGTGCCAGCAGCCAATTGCAGGGGAAAGAGACCCAGTACTTC; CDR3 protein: CASSQLQGKETQYF
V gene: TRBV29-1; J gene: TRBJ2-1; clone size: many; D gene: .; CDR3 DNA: TGCAGCGTTGGAAGGCGAAGCAATGAGCAGTTCTTC; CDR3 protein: CSVGRRSNEQFF
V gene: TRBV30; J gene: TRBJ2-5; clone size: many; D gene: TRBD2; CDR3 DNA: TGTGCCTGGAGTGTTTGGTTAGCGGGAGTTGTGACCCAGTACTTC; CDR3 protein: CAWSVWLAGVVTQYF
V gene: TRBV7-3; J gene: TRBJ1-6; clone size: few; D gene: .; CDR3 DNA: TGTGCCAGCAGCCTCAACTCCCGTAATTCACCCCTCCACTTT; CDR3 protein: CASSLNSRNSPLHF
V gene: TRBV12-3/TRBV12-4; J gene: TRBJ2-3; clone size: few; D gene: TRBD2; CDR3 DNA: TGTGCCAGCAGTTTTAGGCCAGCGGGAGGAGATACGCAGTATTTT; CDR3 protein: CASSFRPAGGDTQYF
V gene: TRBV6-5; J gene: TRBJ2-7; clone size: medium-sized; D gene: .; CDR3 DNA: TGTGCCAGCAGTTACTCAGGACTTCAGCTCCACGAGCAGTACTTC; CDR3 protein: CASSYSGLQLHEQYF
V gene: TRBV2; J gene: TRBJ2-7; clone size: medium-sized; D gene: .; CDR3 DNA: TGTGCCAGCAGTGTGGAAAGTGTGGCAGAGCAGTACTTC; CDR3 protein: CASSVESVAEQYF
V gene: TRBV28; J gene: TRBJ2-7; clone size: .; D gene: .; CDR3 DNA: TGTGCCAGCAGTAGGGTACTAGCTGCTAGCCCTTTTCACTTC; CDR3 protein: CASSRVLAASPFHF
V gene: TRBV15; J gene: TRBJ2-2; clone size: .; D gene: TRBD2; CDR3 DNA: TGTGCCACCAGCAGGGCTAGCGGTTGGATCACCGGGGGGCTGTTTTTT; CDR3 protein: CATSRASGWITGGLFF
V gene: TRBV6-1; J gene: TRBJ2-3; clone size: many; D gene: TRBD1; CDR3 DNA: TGTGCCAGCAGTGAGGACAGGGGCGGTTTGGATACGCAGTATTTT; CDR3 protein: CASSEDRGGLDTQYF
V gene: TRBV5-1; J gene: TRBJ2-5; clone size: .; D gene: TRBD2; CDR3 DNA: TGCGCCAGCAGCCCCGGGGGGAGTCGGGGGCAAGAGACCCAGTACTTC; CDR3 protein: CASSPGGSRGQETQYF
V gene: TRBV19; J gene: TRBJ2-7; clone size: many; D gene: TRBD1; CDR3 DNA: TGTGCCAGTTCCGGGACAGTCTCCTACGAGCAGTACTTC; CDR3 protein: CASSGTVSYEQYF
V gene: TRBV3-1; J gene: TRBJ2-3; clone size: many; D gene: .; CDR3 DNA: TGTGCCAGCAGCGAGGGGACTCGTGTAACAGATACGCAGTATTTT; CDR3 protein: CASSEGTRVTDTQYF
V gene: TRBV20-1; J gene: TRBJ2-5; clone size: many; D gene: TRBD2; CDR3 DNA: TGCAGTGCTCCTCCAGCGGGAGGGCAAGAGACCCAGTACTTC; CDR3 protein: CSAPPAGGQETQYF
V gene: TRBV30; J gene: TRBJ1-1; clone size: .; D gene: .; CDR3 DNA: TGTGCCTGGGACAGCATATTCGAGAGGGCTTTCTTT; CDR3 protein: CAWDSIFERAFF